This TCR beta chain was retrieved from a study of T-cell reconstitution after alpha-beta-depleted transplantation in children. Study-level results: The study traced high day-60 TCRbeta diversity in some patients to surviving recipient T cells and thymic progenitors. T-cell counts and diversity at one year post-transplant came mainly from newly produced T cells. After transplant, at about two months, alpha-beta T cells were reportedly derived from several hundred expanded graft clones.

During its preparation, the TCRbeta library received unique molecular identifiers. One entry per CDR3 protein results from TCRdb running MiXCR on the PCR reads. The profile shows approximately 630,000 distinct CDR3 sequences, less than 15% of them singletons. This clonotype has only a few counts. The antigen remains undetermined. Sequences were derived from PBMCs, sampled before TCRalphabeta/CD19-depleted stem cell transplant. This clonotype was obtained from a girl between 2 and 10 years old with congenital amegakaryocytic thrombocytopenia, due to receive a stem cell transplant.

The CDR3 spells CSASGLAGVHTGELFF. CDR3 bases: TGCAGTGCTTCCGGACTAGCGGGAGTACACACCGGGGAGCTGTTTTTT. The chain combines TRBV20-1 with TRBJ2-2; 13 bases map to TRBD2. CDR1 is DFQATT, CDR2 SNEGSKA, per germline (reference sequence). J gave up 3 bases and V 5 bases, and 6 bases lay outside the gene matches. This CDR3 contains 16 residues.